This is a list of T cell receptor beta chains from one sample in a study of cytomegalovirus exposure and HLA in healthy donors. Produced via immunoSEQ multiplex PCR; TCRdb's table is partial and in-frame only. Of 150,000 to 200,000 clones in the sample, over 75% were seen once. The sequenced material came from PBMCs. The receptor source for this set is a woman aged 50 to 60 in good health and CMV-seronegative. CDR3s include the opening cysteine and the closing phenylalanine or tryptophan. A D gene is named only where the DNA matches it firmly. The size of a clone is reported for some rows only, either as once, few or many, or as a class for expanded clones.

clone size: .; D gene: TRBD1; J gene: TRBJ2-6; V gene: TRBV7-9; CDR3 DNA: TGTGCCAGCAGCCCTGGTTTCGGACAGGGGGCTTCTGGGGCCAACGTCCTGACTTTC; CDR3 protein: CASSPGFGQGASGANVLTF
clone size: few; D gene: TRBD1; J gene: TRBJ2-7; V gene: TRBV9; CDR3 DNA: TGTGCCAGCAGCGGAACCTTATTGACGGGGACAGGTACCTACGAGCAGTACTTC; CDR3 protein: CASSGTLLTGTGTYEQYF
clone size: .; D gene: TRBD2; J gene: TRBJ2-7; V gene: TRBV25-1; CDR3 DNA: TGTGCCAGCAGTGAAATGGGGGGGGGAAAGCAGTACTTC; CDR3 protein: CASSEMGGGKQYF
clone size: few; D gene: .; J gene: TRBJ2-1; V gene: TRBV15; CDR3 DNA: TGTGCCACCAGCAGAGATTACAGGGATAGCTCCTACAATGAGCAGTTCTTC; CDR3 protein: CATSRDYRDSSYNEQFF
clone size: .; D gene: .; J gene: TRBJ2-3; V gene: TRBV6-4; CDR3 DNA: TGTGCCAGCAGTGACGTTGGGGGCGGCACAGATACGCAGTATTTT; CDR3 protein: CASSDVGGGTDTQYF
clone size: once; D gene: TRBD2; J gene: TRBJ2-1; V gene: TRBV29-1; CDR3 DNA: TGCAGCACAAGTAGCGGGGGCTACAATGAGCAGTTCTTC; CDR3 protein: CSTSSGGYNEQFF
clone size: .; D gene: .; J gene: TRBJ2-7; V gene: TRBV5-1; CDR3 DNA: TGCGCCAGCAGTCTAGGACAGAGCTACGAGCAGTACTTC; CDR3 protein: CASSLGQSYEQYF
clone size: .; D gene: TRBD2; J gene: TRBJ2-7; V gene: TRBV15; CDR3 DNA: TGTGCCACCAGCAGACTAAGCGGGAGCTCCTACGAGCAGTACTTC; CDR3 protein: CATSRLSGSSYEQYF
clone size: .; D gene: .; J gene: TRBJ2-1; V gene: TRBV2; CDR3 DNA: TGTGCCAGCAGTGATTTAGGGGAGGCCCTTTACAATGAGCAGTTCTTC; CDR3 protein: CASSDLGEALYNEQFF
clone size: once; D gene: .; J gene: TRBJ1-5; V gene: TRBV27; CDR3 DNA: TGTGCCAGCAGTTTGAGACAGCCCCAGCATTTT; CDR3 protein: CASSLRQPQHF
clone size: .; D gene: TRBD2; J gene: TRBJ2-7; V gene: TRBV5-4; CDR3 DNA: TGTGCCAGCAGCATTACTAGCGGGAGTTCCTACGAGCAGTACTTC; CDR3 protein: CASSITSGSSYEQYF
clone size: .; D gene: .; J gene: TRBJ1-2; V gene: TRBV4-1; CDR3 DNA: TGCGCCAGCAGCCAATTTGCCCGGGGAGGGGTTAGTGGCTACACCTTC; CDR3 protein: CASSQFARGGVSGYTF
clone size: .; D gene: TRBD1; J gene: TRBJ1-1; V gene: TRBV7-9; CDR3 DNA: TGTGCCAGCAGCTTAAAGGAGGGGGACAGGGCCACTGAAGCTTTCTTT; CDR3 protein: CASSLKEGDRATEAFF
clone size: .; D gene: .; J gene: TRBJ2-1; V gene: TRBV15; CDR3 DNA: TGTGCCACCAGCAGAGGGGAGGCCGGGCACAATGAGCAGTTCTTC; CDR3 protein: CATSRGEAGHNEQFF
clone size: .; D gene: .; J gene: TRBJ2-5; V gene: TRBV21-1; CDR3 DNA: TGTGCCAGCAGCAAAGGACGACGGGAGGAGACCCAGTACTTC; CDR3 protein: CASSKGRREETQYF
clone size: .; D gene: TRBD1; J gene: TRBJ2-7; V gene: TRBV4-1; CDR3 DNA: TGCGCCAGCAGCCGCCCGGGACAGGGGGCTGGGGAGCAGTACTTC; CDR3 protein: CASSRPGQGAGEQYF
clone size: .; D gene: .; J gene: TRBJ2-1; V gene: TRBV7-9; CDR3 DNA: TGTGCCAGCAGCTATCGGAATGAGCAGTTCTTC; CDR3 protein: CASSYRNEQFF
clone size: .; D gene: .; J gene: TRBJ2-3; V gene: TRBV6-1; CDR3 DNA: TGTGCCAGCAGCTACCAAGATACGCAGTATTTT; CDR3 protein: CASSYQDTQYF
clone size: .; D gene: .; J gene: TRBJ1-4; V gene: TRBV7-2; CDR3 DNA: TGTGCCAGCAGTCCCTCGAGGGCGTCTAATGAAAAACTGTTTTTT; CDR3 protein: CASSPSRASNEKLFF
clone size: .; D gene: .; J gene: TRBJ1-5; V gene: TRBV7-9; CDR3 DNA: TGTGCCAGCAGCTTTACAGAGAATCAGCCCCAGCATTTT; CDR3 protein: CASSFTENQPQHF
clone size: .; D gene: .; J gene: TRBJ2-4; V gene: TRBV27; CDR3 DNA: TGTGCCAGCAGCAAGGATGTAGGGGGGGGAAACATTCAGTACTTC; CDR3 protein: CASSKDVGGGNIQYF
clone size: .; D gene: .; J gene: TRBJ1-2; V gene: TRBV2; CDR3 DNA: TGTGCCAGCAGTGACACAGTGCTTAACTATGGCTACACCTTC; CDR3 protein: CASSDTVLNYGYTF
clone size: .; D gene: TRBD1; J gene: TRBJ1-4; V gene: TRBV5-1; CDR3 DNA: TGCGCCAGCAGCTTGGAGGGGGCAGGGGAAAAACTGTTTTTT; CDR3 protein: CASSLEGAGEKLFF
clone size: once; D gene: .; J gene: TRBJ1-1; V gene: TRBV27; CDR3 DNA: TGTGCCAGCAGTCCTCTGGTGGAACAGGGGAACACTGAAGCTTTCTTT; CDR3 protein: CASSPLVEQGNTEAFF
clone size: .; D gene: .; J gene: TRBJ1-2; V gene: TRBV5-1; CDR3 DNA: TGCGCCAGCAGCCCGGTACAGAAGCTCTATGGCTACACCTTC; CDR3 protein: CASSPVQKLYGYTF
clone size: .; D gene: .; J gene: TRBJ2-1; V gene: TRBV6-5; CDR3 DNA: TGTGCCAGCAGTAGGGAGCGGAGATACAATGAGCAGTTCTTC; CDR3 protein: CASSRERRYNEQFF